The T cell receptor beta chain described here comes from a study of blood T cell repertoires in COVID-19. Turning to the study itself: Italy, Spain and the United States were the sources of the convalescent and acute COVID-19 samples. PBMCs, B-cell-depleted T cells, or T cells provided the cDNA or gDNA that made up the material.

As handled by the study authors: Nucleated cell number was recorded as an estimate derived from reference gene primer amplification. Using immunoSEQ multiplex PCR, the repertoire was profiled, and TCRdb retains in-frame clones only, with some absent. The V and J calls and clone size are taken from that table; D and trimming were inferred from the DNA. The sample shows 150,000 to 180,000 clones, 75% to 90% of them seen only once. Losses at the gene ends were 9 bases for V and 5 bases for J; bases not matched to a gene: 9. Germline lookup yields CDR1 LGHDT and CDR2 YNNKEL (reference sequence). The CDR3 loop spans 13 amino acids.

This TCR was sampled from a woman between 40 and 50 years old with acute or convalescent COVID-19. The rearrangement joins TRBV3-1 (or the pseudogene TRBV3-2) to TRBJ1-1, with 7 bases identical to TRBD1. Sequenced material: peripheral blood. The CDR3 coding sequence is TGTGCCAGTTGGAGGACAGGAGGGACTGAAGCTTTCTTT. Translated: CASWRTGGTEAFF.